This T cell receptor (beta chain) stems from a study of blood T cell repertoires in COVID-19. Study-wide background: Sources were T cells, B-cell-depleted T cells, or PBMCs; the material itself was cDNA or gDNA.

This study enrolled people aged roughly 18 to 100 from about two dozen US geographic areas. Participant reports of clinical history set cohort assignment. J lost 2 bases, V lost 2 bases, and 11 bases had no gene match. CDR1 and CDR2 (germline): SGHTA, FQGTGA. This CDR3 has 19 amino acids. Per the original data handling: Estimation of nucleated cell counts was performed using reference gene primer amplification. The table came from immunoSEQ multiplex PCR; TCRdb's copy has only in-frame clones and leaves some out. V and J calls and clone size are given by that table; D and trimming were obtained from the DNA. The sample has approximately 300,000 clones, roughly 90% seen once.

The chain recombines TRBV7-3 with TRBJ2-2; TRBD1 matches at 10 bases. This TCR came from a woman between 18 and 30 years old with acute COVID-19. The sequencing sample was made of PBMCs or T cells enriched from blood (not recorded which). CDR3 amino acids: CASSLLPTGGPTNTGELFF. The DNA for the CDR3 is TGTGCCAGCAGCTTACTCCCGACAGGGGGCCCAACCAACACCGGGGAGCTGTTTTTT.